This entry describes one T cell receptor beta chain. The CDR3 totals 15 residues. V dropped 7 bases and J dropped 2; count of bases not matched to a gene: 11. Germline V CDR1 and CDR2: SQVTM, ANQGSEA. This specimen comes from a study of cytomegalovirus exposure and HLA in healthy donors. Researchers ran the PCR with 60 Vbeta and 13 Jbeta primers. Using immunoSEQ multiplex PCR, the repertoire was profiled, and TCRdb retains in-frame clones only, with some absent. In the table there are 180,000 or so clones, about four fifths of which are singletons. The sample consisted of PBMCs. The TCR was taken from a boy aged 2 to 10 in good health and CMV-seronegative. The V call is TRBV29-1, the J call TRBJ2-1; 7 bases agree with TRBD1. The CDR3: CSAKGTVLTYNEQFF. The CDR3 DNA reads TGCAGCGCCAAAGGGACAGTCCTTACCTACAATGAGCAGTTCTTC.